Sequencing of this T cell receptor (beta chain) was carried out in a study of resident and recirculating memory T cells in vitiligo. Here immunoSEQ multiplex PCR was the method, and the copy in TCRdb shows in-frame clones only, minus some. The data contain 40,000 to 50,000 clones, over 90% of them singletons. Patients had received no treatment within the previous three months. Germline trimming cut 1 base from V and 5 bases from J; bases unmatched to any gene: 4. This CDR3 is 15 amino acids long. The germline CDR1 and CDR2 sequences are SGHTA and FQGTGA. The sample comprised blood. V gene TRBV7-3 combines with J gene TRBJ2-5; the match to TRBD2 covers 10 bases. The TCR comes from a male donor with vitiligo. Here the CDR3 DNA reads TGTGCCAGCAGCTTAAGAGCGGGGGGGCCGGAGACCCAGTACTTC. Protein product: CASSLRAGGPETQYF.